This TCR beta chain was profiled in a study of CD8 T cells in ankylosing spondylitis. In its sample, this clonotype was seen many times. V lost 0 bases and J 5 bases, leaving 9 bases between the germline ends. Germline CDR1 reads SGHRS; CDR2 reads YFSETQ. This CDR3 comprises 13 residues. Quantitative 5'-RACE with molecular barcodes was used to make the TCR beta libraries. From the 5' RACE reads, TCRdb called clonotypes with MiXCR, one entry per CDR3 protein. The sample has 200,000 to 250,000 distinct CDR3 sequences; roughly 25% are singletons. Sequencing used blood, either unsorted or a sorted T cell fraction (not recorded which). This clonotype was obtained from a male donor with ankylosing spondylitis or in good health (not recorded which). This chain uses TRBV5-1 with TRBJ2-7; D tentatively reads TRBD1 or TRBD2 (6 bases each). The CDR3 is CASSLVRGDEQYF. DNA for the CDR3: TGCGCCAGCAGCTTGGTAAGGGGGGACGAGCAGTACTTC. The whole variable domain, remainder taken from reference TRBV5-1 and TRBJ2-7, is KAGVTQTPRYLIKTRGQQVTLSCSPISGHRSVSWYQQTPGQGLQFLFEYFSETQRNKGNFPGRFSGRQFSNSRSEMNVSTLELGDSALYLCASSLVRGDEQYFGPGTRLTVT.